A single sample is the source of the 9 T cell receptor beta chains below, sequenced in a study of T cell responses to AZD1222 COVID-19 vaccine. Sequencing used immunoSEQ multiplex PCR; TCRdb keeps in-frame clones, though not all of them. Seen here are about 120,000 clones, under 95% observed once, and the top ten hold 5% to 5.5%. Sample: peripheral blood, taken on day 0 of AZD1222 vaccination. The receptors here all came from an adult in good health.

CDR3 DNA: TGTGCCACCAGCAGAGGGCGAGGACAGAGCCAAGAGACCCAGTACTTC. This sequence encodes CATSRGRGQSQETQYF. J is TRBJ2-5 and V is TRBV15, with D maybe TRBD1 (6 bases). In germline, CDR1 is LNHNV, CDR2 YYDKDF (reference sequence). Trimming pared 1 base from V and 1 base from J, leaving 13 bases between. CDR3 length: 16 residues.

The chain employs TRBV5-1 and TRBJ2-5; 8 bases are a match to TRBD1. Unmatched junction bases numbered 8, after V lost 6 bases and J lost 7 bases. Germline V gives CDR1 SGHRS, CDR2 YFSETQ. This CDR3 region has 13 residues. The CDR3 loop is CASTLGQGGTQYF. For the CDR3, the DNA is TGCGCCAGCACCCTAGGACAGGGCGGGACCCAGTACTTC.

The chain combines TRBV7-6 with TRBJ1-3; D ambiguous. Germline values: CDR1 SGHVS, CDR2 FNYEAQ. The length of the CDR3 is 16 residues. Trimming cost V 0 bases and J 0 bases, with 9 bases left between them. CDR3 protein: CASSLAPAYSGNTIYF. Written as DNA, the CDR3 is TGTGCCAGCAGCTTAGCCCCAGCTTACTCTGGAAACACCATATATTTT.

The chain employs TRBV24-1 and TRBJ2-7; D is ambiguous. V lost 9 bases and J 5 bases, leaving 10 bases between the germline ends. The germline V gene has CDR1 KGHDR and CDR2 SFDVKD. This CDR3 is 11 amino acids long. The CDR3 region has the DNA TGTGCCACCCAGGACCATGACGAGCAGTACTTC. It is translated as CATQDHDEQYF.

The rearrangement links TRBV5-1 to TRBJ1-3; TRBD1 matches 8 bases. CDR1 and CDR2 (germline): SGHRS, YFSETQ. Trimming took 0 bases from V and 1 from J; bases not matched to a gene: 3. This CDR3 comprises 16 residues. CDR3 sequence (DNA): TGCGCCAGCAGCTTGGACGGACAGGGTTCTGGAAACACCATATATTTT. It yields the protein CASSLDGQGSGNTIYF.

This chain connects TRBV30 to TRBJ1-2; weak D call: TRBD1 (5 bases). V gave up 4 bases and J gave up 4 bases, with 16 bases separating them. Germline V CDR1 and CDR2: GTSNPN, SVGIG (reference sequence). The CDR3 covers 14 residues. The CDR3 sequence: CAWNQGAVPYGYTF. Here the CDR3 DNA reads TGTGCCTGGAATCAGGGTGCGGTTCCCTATGGCTACACCTTC.

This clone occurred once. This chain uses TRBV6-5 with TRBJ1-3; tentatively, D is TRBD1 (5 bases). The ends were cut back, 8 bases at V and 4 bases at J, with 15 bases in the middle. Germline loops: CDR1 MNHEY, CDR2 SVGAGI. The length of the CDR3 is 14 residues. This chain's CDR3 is CASQGPPGGNTIYF. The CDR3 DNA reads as TGTGCCAGCCAGGGACCCCCGGGGGGAAACACCATATATTTT.

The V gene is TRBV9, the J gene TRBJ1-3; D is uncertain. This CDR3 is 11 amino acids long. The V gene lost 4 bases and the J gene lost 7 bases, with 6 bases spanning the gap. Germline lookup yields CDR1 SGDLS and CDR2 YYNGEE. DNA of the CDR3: TGTGCCAGCAGCCCCCCGAACACCATATATTTT. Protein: CASSPPNTIYF.

In nucleotides, the CDR3 is TGTGCCAGCACCAGTGTCAGGGTCGACCAGCCCCAGCATTTT. Amino acids: CASTSVRVDQPQHF. This chain uses TRBV6-6 with TRBJ1-5; maybe TRBD1 (5 bases). Trimming stripped 7 bases from V and 7 bases from J, with 17 bases between. The CDR3 loop spans 14 amino acids. Germline-derived CDR1 and CDR2 are MNHNY and SVGAGI (reference sequence).